The 20 T cell receptor beta chains reported below all come from one sample, sequenced in a study of blood T cell repertoires in COVID-19. Sequencing used immunoSEQ multiplex PCR; TCRdb keeps in-frame clones, though not all of them. This table holds 80,000 to 100,000 clones, about nine tenths found once. Sequenced: peripheral blood. The receptors derive from a man in his sixties with acute or convalescent COVID-19.

This chain joins TRBV5-1 and TRBJ2-1; 7 nucleotides align to TRBD2. V lost 4 bases, J lost 3 bases, and 7 bases stayed unmatched. This CDR3 comprises 15 residues. Germline loops: CDR1 SGHRS, CDR2 YFSETQ. The CDR3 coding sequence is TGCGCCAGCAGCCCCGGGGGGATCCACTACAATGAGCAGTTCTTC. Translation gives CASSPGGIHYNEQFF.

V usage is TRBV9 and J usage is TRBJ1-2; 7 bases align to TRBD1. The junction had 21 bases not matched to a gene; V was cut back by 3 bases and J by 7 bases. The CDR3 is 18 amino acids. Germline lookup yields CDR1 SGDLS and CDR2 YYNGEE. DNA for the CDR3: TGTGCCAGCAGCGCCAGGGACAGTTTAACACTGGGGGTTAGTGGCTACACCTTC. Its protein is CASSARDSLTLGVSGYTF.

The chain is built from TRBV6-5 and TRBJ1-5; D is perhaps TRBD1 (5 bases). The germline CDR1 and CDR2 sequences are MNHEY and SVGAGI. V was cut by 0 bases and J by 6 bases, with 15 bases left in between. The CDR3 is 16 amino acids. CDR3 in amino acids: CASSYSSAGMGQPQHF. CDR3 in DNA: TGTGCCAGCAGTTACTCGAGTGCAGGGATGGGTCAGCCCCAGCATTTT.

The CDR3 reads CASSPRTGSGNTIYF. The CDR3 nucleotides read TGTGCCAGCAGCCCACGGACAGGGTCTGGAAACACCATATATTTT. This chain links TRBV7-9 with TRBJ1-3; TRBD1 aligns across 8 bases. The CDR3 extends over 15 amino acids. V shed 5 bases, J shed 1 base, and the junction held 4 bases outside the gene matches. Germline V gene lookup returns CDR1 SEHNR and CDR2 FQNEAQ (reference sequence).

Here the CDR3 reads CASSLYPAGQYSNQPQHF. The CDR3 DNA reads TGTGCCAGCAGTTTATACCCCGCCGGACAGTATAGCAATCAGCCCCAGCATTTT. The genes are TRBV27 and TRBJ1-5; perhaps TRBD1 as D (6 bases). The V end was cut by 1 base, the J end by 0 bases, with 16 bases between. Germline V lookup: CDR1 MNHEY, CDR2 SMNVEV (reference sequence). This CDR3 comprises 18 residues.

V and J are TRBV15 and TRBJ1-4; D is unresolved. The germline V gene encodes CDR1 LNHNV and CDR2 YYDKDF (reference sequence). The CDR3 is 15 residues long. With 1 base removed from V and 5 bases from J, the gap between germline ends came to 11 bases. This CDR3 reads CATSRGGRENEKLFF. DNA for the CDR3: TGTGCCACCAGCAGAGGAGGGCGAGAAAATGAAAAACTGTTTTTT.

The chain recombines TRBV7-6 with TRBJ2-1, with a weak D call TRBD2 (6 bases). Trimming removed 3 bases at V and 9 bases at J, with 18 bases between. Germline V gene sequence: CDR1 SGHVS, CDR2 FNYEAQ. The CDR3 is 15 residues long. The CDR3 spells CASSLGNGEAIEQFF. DNA of the CDR3: TGTGCCAGCAGCTTGGGGAACGGGGAGGCGATTGAGCAGTTCTTC.

The chain is built from TRBV2 and TRBJ1-1, with 7 bases lining up with TRBD1. J gave up 7 bases and V 4 bases, and 6 bases lay outside the gene matches. CDR3 size: 13 residues. In germline, CDR1 is SNHLY, CDR2 FYNNEI. CDR3 loop: CASSGRRDSEAFF. CDR3 sequence (DNA): TGTGCCAGCAGTGGGCGAAGGGACAGTGAAGCTTTCTTT.

This chain connects TRBV7-9 to TRBJ2-2; TRBD1 matches 7 bases. The CDR3 totals 14 residues. The germline V gene encodes CDR1 SEHNR and CDR2 FQNEAQ (reference sequence). V was pared by 4 bases and J by 4 bases, with 3 bases of the junction left unmatched. The CDR3 region has the DNA TGTGCCAGCAGCTGGGACAGCTCCACCGGGGAGCTGTTTTTT. Its translation is CASSWDSSTGELFF.

V gene TRBV30 combines with J gene TRBJ2-3, with 13 bases matching TRBD2. V shed 1 base and J 7 bases; nucleotides not matched to a gene: 5. In germline, CDR1 is GTSNPN, CDR2 SVGIG (reference sequence). The CDR3 runs to 15 residues. The CDR3 DNA is TGTGCCTGGAGTGGGGGGACTAGCGGGATTCATACGCAGTATTTT. Amino acids: CAWSGGTSGIHTQYF.

V is TRBV14 and J is TRBJ1-2; possibly TRBD1 for D (6 bases). Trimming shortened V by 0 bases and J by 7 bases, and 15 bases separated the two germline ends. The CDR3 is 15 amino acids. Looked up from germline, CDR1 is SGHDN and CDR2 is FVKESK. The CDR3 DNA is TGTGCCAGCAGCCAAGAAGGTCGGGGGGCTAGTGGCTACACCTTC. It codes for CASSQEGRGASGYTF.

V is TRBV29-1 and J is TRBJ1-2, with TRBD1 identical over 9 bases. Germline V lookup: CDR1 SQVTM, CDR2 ANQGSEA. This CDR3 comprises 14 residues. V shed 3 bases, J shed 4 bases, and the junction held 6 bases outside the gene matches. The CDR3 loop is CSVDRDRGTYGYTF. CDR3 DNA sequence: TGCAGCGTTGATCGTGACAGGGGGACCTATGGCTACACCTTC.

The chain has TRBV14 and TRBJ1-2; 7 nucleotides match TRBD1. V was pared by 4 bases and J by 4 bases, with 9 bases of the junction left unmatched. The CDR3 totals 15 residues. Germline V gives CDR1 SGHDN, CDR2 FVKESK. The DNA for the CDR3 is TGTGCCAGCAGCCCAGGACAGGCTGGAGTCTATGGCTACACCTTC. Amino acid sequence: CASSPGQAGVYGYTF.

The rearrangement uses TRBV29-1 and TRBJ1-1; 7 bases match TRBD1. The CDR3 extends over 14 amino acids. Trimming took 4 bases from V and 0 from J; bases not matched to a gene: 5. Germline V gives CDR1 SQVTM, CDR2 ANQGSEA. This CDR3 is CSVAGTAMNTEAFF. In DNA form, the CDR3 reads TGCAGCGTTGCCGGGACAGCTATGAACACTGAAGCTTTCTTT.

V and J are TRBV10-3 and TRBJ1-2; D is undetermined. The CDR3 consists of 16 residues. Germline V gives CDR1 ENHRY, CDR2 SYGVKD. Deletions cut 0 bases from V and 8 bases from J, with 19 bases between. The CDR3 loop is CAISESSLGLMMGYTF. Here the CDR3 DNA reads TGTGCCATCAGTGAGTCTTCACTTGGACTGATGATGGGCTACACCTTC.

Regarding this clone: Different DNA sequences within this sample yield the same CDR3. The chain couples TRBV6-1 to TRBJ1-4; the D gene is possibly TRBD1 (6 bases). From germline, CDR1 is MNHNS and CDR2 SASEGT. The CDR3 has 15 residues. V was shortened by 2 bases and J by 7 bases, with 14 bases between the two germline ends. The CDR3 DNA reads as TGTGCCAGCAGTGAACGCCAGGGGTTATTTGAAAAACTGTTTTTT. Protein sequence: CASSERQGLFEKLFF.

This rearrangement joins TRBV18 to TRBJ1-5; 8 positions match TRBD1. Germline V gives CDR1 KGHSH, CDR2 LQKENI. The CDR3 covers 17 residues. J was trimmed by 4 bases and V by 1 base; bases with no gene match: 9. CDR3 nucleotide sequence: TGTGCCAGCTCACCACGGGGCTTCGGACAGGGTAATCAGCCCCAGCATTTT. Residues: CASSPRGFGQGNQPQHF.

The rearrangement uses TRBV5-6 and TRBJ1-6; possible D gene TRBD1, 5 bases. This CDR3 is 15 amino acids long. Germline V CDR1 and CDR2: SGHDT, YYEEEE. Deletions cut 1 base from V and 9 bases from J, with 14 bases between. Here the CDR3 DNA reads TGTGCCAGCAGCTTGTGGACATCTGGAAGTTCACCCCTCCACTTT. Translation: CASSLWTSGSSPLHF. The full variable domain, with the rest looked up from reference TRBV5-6 and TRBJ1-6, is DAGVTQSPTHLIKTRGQQVTLRCSPKSGHDTVSWYQQALGQGPQFIFQYYEEEERQRGNFPDRFSGHQFPNYSSELNVNALLLGDSALYLCASSLWTSGSSPLHFGNGTRLTVT.

The J gene is TRBJ1-1, the V gene TRBV4-1, with 11 bases matching TRBD1. CDR3 size: 17 residues. Per germline, CDR1 MGHRA and CDR2 YSYEKL. With V trimmed by 3 bases and J by 0 bases, 6 bases remained unmatched. The CDR3 nucleotides are TGCGCCAGCAGCCAGGCCCGGACAGGGGGCGTGAACACTGAAGCTTTCTTT. This translates into CASSQARTGGVNTEAFF.

The chain combines TRBV7-2 with TRBJ2-3, with 8 nucleotides matching TRBD2. V dropped 2 bases and J dropped 2; count of bases not matched to a gene: 6. Germline V gene data show CDR1 as SGHTA and CDR2 as FQGNSA. The CDR3 spans 16 residues. Here the CDR3 DNA reads TGTGCCAGCAGCTTACAGGCGGGGGGCTCCACAGATACGCAGTATTTT. This sequence encodes CASSLQAGGSTDTQYF.